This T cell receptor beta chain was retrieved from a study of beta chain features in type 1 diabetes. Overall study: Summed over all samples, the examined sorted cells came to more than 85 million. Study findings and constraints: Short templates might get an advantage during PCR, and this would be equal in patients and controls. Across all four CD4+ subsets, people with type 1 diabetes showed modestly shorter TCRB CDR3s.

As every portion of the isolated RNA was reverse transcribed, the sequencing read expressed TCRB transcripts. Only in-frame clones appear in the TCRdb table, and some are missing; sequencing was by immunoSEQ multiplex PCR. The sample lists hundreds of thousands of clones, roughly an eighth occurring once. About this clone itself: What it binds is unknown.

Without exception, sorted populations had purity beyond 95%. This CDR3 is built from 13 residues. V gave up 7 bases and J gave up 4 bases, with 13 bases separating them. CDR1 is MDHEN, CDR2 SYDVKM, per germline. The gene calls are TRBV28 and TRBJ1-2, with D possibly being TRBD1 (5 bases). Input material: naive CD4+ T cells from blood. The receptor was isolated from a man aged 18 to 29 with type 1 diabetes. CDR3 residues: CASTEGGAYGYTF. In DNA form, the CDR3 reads TGTGCCAGCACCGAGGGAGGGGCCTATGGCTACACCTTC.